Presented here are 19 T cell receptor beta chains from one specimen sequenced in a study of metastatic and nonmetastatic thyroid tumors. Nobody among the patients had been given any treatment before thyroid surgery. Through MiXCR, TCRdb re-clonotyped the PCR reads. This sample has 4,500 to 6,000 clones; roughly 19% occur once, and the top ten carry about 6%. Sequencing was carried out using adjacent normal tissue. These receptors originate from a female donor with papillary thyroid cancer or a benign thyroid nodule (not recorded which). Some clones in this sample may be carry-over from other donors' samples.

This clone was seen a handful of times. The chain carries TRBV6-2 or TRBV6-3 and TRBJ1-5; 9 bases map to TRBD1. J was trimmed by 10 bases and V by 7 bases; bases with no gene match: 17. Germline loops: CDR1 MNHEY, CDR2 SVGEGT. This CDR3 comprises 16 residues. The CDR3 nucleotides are TGTGCCAGCATCACGGCACCCGGGACAGGGATAGGCCCCCAGCATTTT. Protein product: CASITAPGTGIGPQHF.

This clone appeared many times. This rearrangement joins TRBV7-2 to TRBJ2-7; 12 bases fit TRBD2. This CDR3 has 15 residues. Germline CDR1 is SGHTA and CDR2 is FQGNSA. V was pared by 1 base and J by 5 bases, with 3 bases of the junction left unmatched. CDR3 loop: CASSLGLAGANEQYF. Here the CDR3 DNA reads TGTGCCAGCAGCTTAGGACTAGCGGGAGCGAACGAGCAGTACTTC.

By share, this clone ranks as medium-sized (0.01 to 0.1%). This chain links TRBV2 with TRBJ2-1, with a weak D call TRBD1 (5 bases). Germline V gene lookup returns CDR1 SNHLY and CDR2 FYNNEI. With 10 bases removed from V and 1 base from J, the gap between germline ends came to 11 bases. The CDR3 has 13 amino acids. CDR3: CATRGDSYNEQFF. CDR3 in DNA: TGTGCCACTAGGGGTGATTCCTACAATGAGCAGTTCTTC.

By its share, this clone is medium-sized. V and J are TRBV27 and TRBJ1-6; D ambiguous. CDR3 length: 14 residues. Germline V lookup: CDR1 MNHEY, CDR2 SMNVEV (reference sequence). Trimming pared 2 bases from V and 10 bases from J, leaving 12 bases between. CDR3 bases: TGTGCCAGCAGTTTAATCCCAAGGAGATCACCCCTCCACTTT. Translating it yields CASSLIPRRSPLHF.

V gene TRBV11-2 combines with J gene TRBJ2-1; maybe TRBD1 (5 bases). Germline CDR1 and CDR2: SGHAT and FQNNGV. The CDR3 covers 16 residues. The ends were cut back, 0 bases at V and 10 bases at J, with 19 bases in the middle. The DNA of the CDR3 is TGTGCCAGCAGCTTAGATGCTAGGGGTAGCTCCGCCGAGCAGTTCTTC. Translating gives CASSLDARGSSAEQFF.

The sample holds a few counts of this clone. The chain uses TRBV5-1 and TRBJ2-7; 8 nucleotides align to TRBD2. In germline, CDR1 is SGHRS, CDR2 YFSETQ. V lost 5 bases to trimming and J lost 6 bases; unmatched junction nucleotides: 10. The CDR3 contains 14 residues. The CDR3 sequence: CASRASGSSAEQYF. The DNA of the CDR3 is TGCGCCAGCAGGGCGAGCGGGAGCTCCGCCGAGCAGTACTTC.

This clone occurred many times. The CDR3, as DNA: TGTGCCAGCAGGGCGCTAGAGGGGGGTTACAATGAGCAGTTCTTC. It yields the protein CASRALEGGYNEQFF. The V gene is TRBV6-2 or TRBV6-3, the J gene TRBJ2-1; the D gene could be TRBD1 or TRBD2 (6 bases each). CDR1 and CDR2 from the germline V gene are MNHEY and SVGEGT. V shed 6 bases and J shed 4 bases, with 16 bases lying between them. This CDR3 spans 15 amino acids.

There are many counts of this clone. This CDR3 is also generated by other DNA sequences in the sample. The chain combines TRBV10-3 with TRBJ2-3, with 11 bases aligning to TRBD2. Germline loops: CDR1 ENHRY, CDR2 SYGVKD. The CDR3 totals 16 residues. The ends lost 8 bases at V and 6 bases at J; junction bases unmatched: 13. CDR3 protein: CAIGLAGGPPSDTQYF. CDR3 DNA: TGTGCCATCGGGCTAGCGGGGGGTCCACCCTCCGATACGCAGTATTTT.

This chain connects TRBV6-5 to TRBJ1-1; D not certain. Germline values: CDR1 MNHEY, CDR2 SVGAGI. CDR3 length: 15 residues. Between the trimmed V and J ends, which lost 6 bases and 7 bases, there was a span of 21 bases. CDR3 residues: CASRLDEIRLIEAFF. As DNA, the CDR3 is TGTGCCAGCAGATTAGACGAGATAAGGCTAATTGAAGCTTTCTTT.

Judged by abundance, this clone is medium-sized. CDR3 loop: CASSTQDRVEKEQYF. CDR3 nucleotide sequence: TGTGCCAGTAGTACTCAGGACCGGGTTGAAAAGGAGCAGTACTTC. The chain joins TRBV19 to TRBJ2-7; D ambiguous. CDR3 length equals 15 residues. The germline V and J ends were trimmed by 4 bases and 7 bases, with 20 bases remaining between them. Per germline, CDR1 LNHDA and CDR2 SQIVND (reference sequence).

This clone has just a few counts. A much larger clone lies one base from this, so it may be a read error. In nucleotides, the CDR3 is TGTGCCAGCAGTTTATGGGGCAGCTCTGACTATGTCTACACCTTC. Its protein is CASSLWGSSDYVYTF. J is TRBJ1-2 and V is TRBV28; D remains unclear. The germline V gene encodes CDR1 MDHEN and CDR2 SYDVKM. There are 15 residues in the CDR3.

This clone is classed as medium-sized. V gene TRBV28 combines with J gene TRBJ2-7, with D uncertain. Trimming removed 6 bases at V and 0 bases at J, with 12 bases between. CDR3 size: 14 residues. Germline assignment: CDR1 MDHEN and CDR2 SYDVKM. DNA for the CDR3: TGTGCCAGCAGGGAGAGGAGACCCTCCTACGAGCAGTACTTC. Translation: CASRERRPSYEQYF.

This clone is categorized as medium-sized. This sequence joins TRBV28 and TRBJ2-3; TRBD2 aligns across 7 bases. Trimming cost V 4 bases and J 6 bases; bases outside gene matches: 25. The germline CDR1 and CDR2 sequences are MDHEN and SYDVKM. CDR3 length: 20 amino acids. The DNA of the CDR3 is TGTGCCAGCAGTTCCCCCAAAGGAGCGGGGAGAGGGGCAGTCGTGGATACGCAGTATTTT. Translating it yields CASSSPKGAGRGAVVDTQYF.

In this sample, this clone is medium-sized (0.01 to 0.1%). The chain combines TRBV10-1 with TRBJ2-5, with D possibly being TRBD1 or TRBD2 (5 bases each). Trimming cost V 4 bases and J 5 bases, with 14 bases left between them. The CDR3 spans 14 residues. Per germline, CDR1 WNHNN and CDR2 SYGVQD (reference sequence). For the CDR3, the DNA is TGCGCCAGCAGTGGTGACCAGAGGGGCGAGACCCAGTACTTC. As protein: CASSGDQRGETQYF.

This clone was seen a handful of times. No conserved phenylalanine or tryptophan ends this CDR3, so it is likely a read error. The CDR3 coding sequence is TGTGCCAGCATCCCCGTCAGGGGGTTTTACACTGAAGCTTTCCTT. Protein sequence: CASIPVRGFYTEAFL. This rearrangement joins TRBV28 to TRBJ1-1, with TRBD1 identical over 7 bases. Looked up from germline, CDR1 is MDHEN and CDR2 is SYDVKM. V was clipped by 7 bases and J by 3 bases; unmatched bases: 11. The CDR3 is made up of 15 amino acids.

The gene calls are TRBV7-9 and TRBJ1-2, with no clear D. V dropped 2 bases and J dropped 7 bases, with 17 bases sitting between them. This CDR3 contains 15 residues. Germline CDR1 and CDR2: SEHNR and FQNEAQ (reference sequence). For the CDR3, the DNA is TGTGCCAGCAGCTTAAGGTCCGAGGAGGCCCCTGGCTACACCTTC. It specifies CASSLRSEEAPGYTF.

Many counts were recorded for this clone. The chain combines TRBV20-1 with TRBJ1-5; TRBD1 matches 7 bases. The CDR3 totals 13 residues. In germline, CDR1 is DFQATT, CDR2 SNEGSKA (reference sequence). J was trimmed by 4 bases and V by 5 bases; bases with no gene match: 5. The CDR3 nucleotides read TGCAGTGCTGAGACAGGGATGAATCAGCCCCAGCATTTT. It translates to CSAETGMNQPQHF.

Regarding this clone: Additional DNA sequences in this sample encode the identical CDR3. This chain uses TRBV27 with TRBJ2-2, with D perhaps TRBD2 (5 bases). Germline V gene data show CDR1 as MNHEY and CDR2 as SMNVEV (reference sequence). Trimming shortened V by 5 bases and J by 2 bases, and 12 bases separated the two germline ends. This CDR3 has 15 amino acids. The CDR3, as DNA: TGTGCCAGCAGTCTATGGGCGGGTAACACCGGGGAGCTGTTTTTT. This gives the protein CASSLWAGNTGELFF.

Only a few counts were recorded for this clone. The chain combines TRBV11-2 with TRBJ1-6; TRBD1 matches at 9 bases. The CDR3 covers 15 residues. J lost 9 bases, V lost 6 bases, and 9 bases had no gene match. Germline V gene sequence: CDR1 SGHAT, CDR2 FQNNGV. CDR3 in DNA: TGTGCCAGCAGTTGGGGGACAGGGAAGAGTTCACCCCTCCACTTT. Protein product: CASSWGTGKSSPLHF.